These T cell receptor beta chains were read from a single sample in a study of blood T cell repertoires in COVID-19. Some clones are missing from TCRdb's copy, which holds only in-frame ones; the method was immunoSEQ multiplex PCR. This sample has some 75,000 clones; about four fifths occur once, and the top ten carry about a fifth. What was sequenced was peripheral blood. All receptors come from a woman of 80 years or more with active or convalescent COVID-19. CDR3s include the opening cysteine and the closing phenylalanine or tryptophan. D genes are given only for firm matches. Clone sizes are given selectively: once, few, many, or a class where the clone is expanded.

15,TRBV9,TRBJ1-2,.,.,CASSVALERGLRYTF,TGTGCCAGCAGCGTAGCCCTAGAAAGGGGTTTGCGCTACACCTTC
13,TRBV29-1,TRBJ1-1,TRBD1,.,CSGRDRVNTEAFF,TGCAGCGGGAGGGACAGGGTCAACACTGAAGCTTTCTTT
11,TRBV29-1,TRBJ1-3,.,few,CSVLVGNTIYF,TGCAGCGTGTTAGTTGGAAACACCATATATTTT
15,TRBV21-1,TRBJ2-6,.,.,CASTRGLSGANVLTF,TGTGCCAGCACCCGCGGCCTCTCTGGGGCCAACGTCCTGACTTTC
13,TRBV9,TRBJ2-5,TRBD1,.,CASSGQGVETQYF,TGTGCCAGCAGCGGGCAGGGGGTCGAGACCCAGTACTTC
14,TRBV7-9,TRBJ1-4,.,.,CASSFSQGNEKLFF,TGTGCCAGCAGCTTTAGCCAGGGCAATGAAAAACTGTTTTTT
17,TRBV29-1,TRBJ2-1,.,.,CSVEGVSGLNSYNEQFF,TGCAGCGTTGAAGGTGTATCCGGTCTAAACTCCTACAATGAGCAGTTCTTC
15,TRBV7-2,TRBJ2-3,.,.,CASSRYFGTGDTQYF,TGTGCCAGCAGCCGCTACTTTGGTACCGGGGATACGCAGTATTTT
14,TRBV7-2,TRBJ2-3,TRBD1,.,CASSPTAGTGEQYF,TGTGCCAGCAGCCCGACCGCCGGGACAGGGGAGCAGTATTTT
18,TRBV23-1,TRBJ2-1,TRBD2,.,CASSQSPSCSGPYNEQFF,TGCGCCAGCAGTCAATCCCCATCATGTAGCGGGCCTTACAATGAGCAGTTCTTC
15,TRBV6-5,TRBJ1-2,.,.,CASSYESNSLYGYTF,TGTGCCAGCAGTTACGAGAGCAATTCCCTCTATGGCTACACCTTC
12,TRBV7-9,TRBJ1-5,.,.,CASSPPGRPQHF,TGTGCCAGCAGCCCCCCTGGGAGGCCCCAGCATTTT
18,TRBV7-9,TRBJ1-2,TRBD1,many,CASSRRGQGSLLPYGYTF,TGTGCCAGCAGCCGTCGTGGACAGGGCTCTCTCCTCCCCTATGGCTACACCTTC
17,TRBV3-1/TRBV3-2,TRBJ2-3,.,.,CASSQDLGGGYTDTQYF,TGTGCCAGCAGCCAAGATCTAGGGGGGGGCTACACAGATACGCAGTATTTT
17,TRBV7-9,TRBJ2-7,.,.,CASSLVGRDTPPYEQYF,TGTGCCAGCAGCTTAGTGGGCCGGGATACTCCACCATACGAGCAGTACTTC
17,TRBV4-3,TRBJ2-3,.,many,CASSQDGSAAPTDTQYF,TGCGCCAGCAGCCAAGATGGATCGGCGGCCCCAACAGATACGCAGTATTTT
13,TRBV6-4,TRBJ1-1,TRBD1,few,CASSVTLQGEAFF,TGTGCCAGCAGTGTTACTCTACAGGGGGAAGCTTTCTTT
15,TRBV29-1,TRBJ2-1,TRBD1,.,CSVFAGTGVSNEQFF,TGCAGTGTATTCGCCGGGACAGGTGTATCCAATGAGCAGTTCTTC
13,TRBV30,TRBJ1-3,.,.,CAWSSVSGNTIYF,TGTGCCTGGAGTTCAGTCTCTGGAAACACCATATATTTT